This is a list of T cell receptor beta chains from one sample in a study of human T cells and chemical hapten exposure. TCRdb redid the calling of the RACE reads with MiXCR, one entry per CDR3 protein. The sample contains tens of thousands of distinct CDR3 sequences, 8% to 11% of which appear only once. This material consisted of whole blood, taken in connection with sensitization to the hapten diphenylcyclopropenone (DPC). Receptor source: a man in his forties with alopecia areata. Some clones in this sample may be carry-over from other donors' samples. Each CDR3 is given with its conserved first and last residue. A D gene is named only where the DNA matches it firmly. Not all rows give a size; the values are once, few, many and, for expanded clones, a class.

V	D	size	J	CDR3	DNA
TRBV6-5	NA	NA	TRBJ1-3	CASSRPPTLISGNTIYF	TGTGCCAGCAGTCGCCCGCCTACTTTAATCTCTGGAAACACCATATATTTT
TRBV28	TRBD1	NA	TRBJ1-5	CASSRGTARSNQPQHF	TGTGCCAGCAGCCGTGGGACAGCCAGGAGCAATCAGCCCCAGCATTTT
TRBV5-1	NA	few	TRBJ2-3	CASSAIKDFTDTQYF	TGCGCCAGCAGCGCTATAAAGGACTTCACAGATACGCAGTATTTT
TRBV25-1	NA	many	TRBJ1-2	CASSELQGYTF	TGTGCCAGCAGTGAATTGCAGGGCTACACCTTC
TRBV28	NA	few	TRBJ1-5	CATSGGGSNQPQHF	TGTGCCACCAGCGGGGGGGGAAGCAATCAGCCCCAGCATTTT
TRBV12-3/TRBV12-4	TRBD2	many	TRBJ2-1	CASSFMRTSGSREQFF	TGTGCCAGCAGTTTCATGAGAACTAGCGGGAGCCGTGAGCAGTTCTTC
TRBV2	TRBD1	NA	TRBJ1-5	CASSWGQGNQPQHF	TGTGCCAGCAGCTGGGGACAGGGAAATCAGCCCCAGCATTTT
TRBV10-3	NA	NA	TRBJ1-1	CAISLAGNTEAFF	TGTGCCATCAGTTTGGCAGGGAACACTGAAGCTTTCTTT
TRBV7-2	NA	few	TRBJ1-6	CASSLGRGQRNSPLHF	TGTGCCAGCAGCCTTGGCCGGGGGCAGAGGAATTCACCCCTCCACTTT
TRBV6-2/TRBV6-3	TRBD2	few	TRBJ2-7	CASSYREATSGTEQYF	TGTGCCAGCAGTTACCGGGAGGCTACTAGCGGGACCGAGCAGTACTTC
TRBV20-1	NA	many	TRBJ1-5	CSARDRSRDTSNQPQHF	TGCAGTGCTAGAGATAGGAGCCGGGACACCAGCAATCAGCCCCAGCATTTT
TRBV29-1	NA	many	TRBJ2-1	CSVENGDEQFF	TGCAGCGTTGAAAACGGGGACGAGCAGTTCTTC
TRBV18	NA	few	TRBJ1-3	CASSPLMGPGNTIYF	TGTGCCAGCTCACCACTAATGGGTCCTGGAAACACCATATATTTT
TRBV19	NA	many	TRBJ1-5	CASSIRGPGQPQHF	TGTGCCAGCAGTATTCGGGGGCCCGGTCAGCCCCAGCATTTT
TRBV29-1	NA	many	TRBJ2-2	CSTGQRTTGELFF	TGCAGCACCGGCCAGCGGACCACCGGGGAGCTGTTTTTT
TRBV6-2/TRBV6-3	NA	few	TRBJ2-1	CASSYNGRTYNEQFF	TGTGCCAGCAGTTACAACGGCCGTACCTACAATGAGCAGTTCTTC
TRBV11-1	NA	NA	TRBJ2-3	CASSFTAGTDTQYF	TGTGCCAGCAGCTTCACTGCGGGGACAGATACGCAGTATTTT
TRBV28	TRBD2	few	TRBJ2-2	CASSLHGLAYTGELFF	TGTGCCAGCAGTTTACACGGACTAGCTTACACCGGGGAGCTGTTTTTT
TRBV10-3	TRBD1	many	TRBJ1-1	CAIKGQGTTEAFF	TGTGCCATCAAGGGACAGGGTACAACTGAAGCTTTCTTT
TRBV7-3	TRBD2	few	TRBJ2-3	CASSYISGSGADTQYF	TGTGCCAGCAGCTATATTAGCGGGAGTGGGGCAGATACGCAGTATTTT
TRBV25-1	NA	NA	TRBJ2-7	CASSEFGRTRLLGTYEQYF	TGTGCCAGCAGTGAATTTGGCAGAACGAGACTCCTTGGGACCTACGAGCAGTACTTC
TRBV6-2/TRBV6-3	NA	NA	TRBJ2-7	CASLPERASYEQYF	TGTGCCAGCCTCCCGGAGCGGGCCTCCTACGAGCAGTACTTC
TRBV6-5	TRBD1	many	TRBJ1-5	CASSLYSQGAGNQPQHF	TGTGCCAGCAGTTTGTACTCTCAGGGGGCAGGGAATCAGCCCCAGCATTTT
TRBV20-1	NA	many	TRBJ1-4	CSATLQGLNEKLFF	TGCAGTGCTACCCTTCAGGGGCTTAATGAAAAACTGTTTTTT
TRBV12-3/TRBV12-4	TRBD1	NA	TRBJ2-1	CASSLLAGGNEQFF	TGTGCCAGCAGTTTATTGGCAGGGGGCAATGAGCAGTTCTTC
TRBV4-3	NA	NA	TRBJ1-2	CASSQDRGGVYGYTF	TGCGCCAGCAGCCAAGATAGGGGGGGAGTCTATGGCTACACCTTC
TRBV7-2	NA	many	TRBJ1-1	CAASGGMNTEAFF	TGTGCCGCGAGCGGGGGGATGAACACTGAAGCTTTCTTT
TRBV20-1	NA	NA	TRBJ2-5	CSAITGWKTQYF	TGCAGTGCTATCACAGGGTGGAAGACCCAGTACTTC
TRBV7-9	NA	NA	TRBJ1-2	CASSLAHHGQDDYTF	TGTGCCAGCAGCTTAGCGCATCATGGTCAGGATGACTACACCTTC
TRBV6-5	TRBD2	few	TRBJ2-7	CASRSPGGAPYEQYF	TGTGCCAGCAGATCCCCGGGGGGGGCGCCTTACGAGCAGTACTTC
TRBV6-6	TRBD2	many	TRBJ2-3	CASRGGTSGWNTQYF	TGTGCCAGCAGGGGAGGGACTAGCGGGTGGAATACGCAGTATTTT
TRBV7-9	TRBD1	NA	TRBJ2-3	CASTTGGQDTDTQYF	TGTGCCAGCACCACAGGGGGGCAGGACACAGATACGCAGTATTTT
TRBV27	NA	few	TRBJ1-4	CASSFVQLEATNEKLFF	TGTGCCAGCAGTTTCGTCCAGCTAGAGGCCACTAATGAAAAACTGTTTTTT
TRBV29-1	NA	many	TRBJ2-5	CSVEGGTQETQYF	TGCAGCGTTGAAGGGGGCACCCAAGAGACCCAGTACTTC
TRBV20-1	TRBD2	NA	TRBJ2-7	CSGGGTALQEYF	TGCAGTGGGGGGGGGACTGCATTACAGGAGTACTTC
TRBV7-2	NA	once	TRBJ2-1	CASSHSANNEQFF	TGTGCCAGCAGCCATAGTGCGAACAATGAGCAGTTCTTC
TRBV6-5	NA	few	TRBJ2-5	CASREQEWSVETQYF	TGTGCCAGCAGAGAACAGGAGTGGAGCGTGGAGACCCAGTACTTC
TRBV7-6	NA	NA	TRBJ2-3	CASSPLAVTDTQYF	TGTGCCAGCAGCCCCCTGGCGGTCACAGATACGCAGTATTTT
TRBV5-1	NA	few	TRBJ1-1	CASSLVGGTTEAFF	TGCGCCAGCAGCTTGGTTGGTGGGACCACTGAAGCTTTCTTT
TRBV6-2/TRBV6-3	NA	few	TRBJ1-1	CASLRTVMQNTEAFF	TGTGCCAGCCTTCGGACCGTCATGCAGAACACTGAAGCTTTCTTT
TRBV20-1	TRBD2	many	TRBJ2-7	CSATPLSRSGINEQYF	TGCAGTGCTACCCCCCTGAGCAGAAGCGGGATTAACGAGCAGTACTTC
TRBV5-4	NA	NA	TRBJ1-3	CASSQKTGDPGNTIYF	TGTGCCAGCAGCCAAAAGACTGGGGACCCTGGAAACACCATATATTTT
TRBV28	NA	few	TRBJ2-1	CASSLRGASSARRDNEQFF	TGTGCCAGCAGTTTAAGGGGGGCTTCTAGCGCCCGAAGGGACAATGAGCAGTTCTTC
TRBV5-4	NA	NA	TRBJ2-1	CASSPAQVPSYNEQFF	TGTGCCAGCAGCCCGGCACAGGTACCCTCCTACAATGAGCAGTTCTTC
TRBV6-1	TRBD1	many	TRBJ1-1	CASSIGPGQGVNTEAFF	TGTGCCAGCAGTATTGGACCGGGACAGGGAGTGAACACTGAAGCTTTCTTT
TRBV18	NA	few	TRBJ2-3	CASSPDRGKRGVTDTQYF	TGTGCCAGCTCACCGGATAGAGGGAAGAGAGGGGTCACAGATACGCAGTATTTT
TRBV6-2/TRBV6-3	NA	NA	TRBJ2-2	CASSPTGIAGELFF	TGTGCCAGCAGTCCCACAGGGATCGCCGGGGAGCTGTTTTTT
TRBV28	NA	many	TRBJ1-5	CASSSTRDDNQPQHF	TGTGCCAGCAGTTCGACTAGGGACGACAATCAGCCCCAGCATTTT
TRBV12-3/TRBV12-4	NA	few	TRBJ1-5	CASSHDRLNQPQHF	TGTGCCAGCAGTCACGACAGACTCAATCAGCCCCAGCATTTT
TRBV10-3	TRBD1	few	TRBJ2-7	CAALGTGSYEQYF	TGTGCCGCTCTAGGGACAGGGTCCTACGAGCAGTACTTC